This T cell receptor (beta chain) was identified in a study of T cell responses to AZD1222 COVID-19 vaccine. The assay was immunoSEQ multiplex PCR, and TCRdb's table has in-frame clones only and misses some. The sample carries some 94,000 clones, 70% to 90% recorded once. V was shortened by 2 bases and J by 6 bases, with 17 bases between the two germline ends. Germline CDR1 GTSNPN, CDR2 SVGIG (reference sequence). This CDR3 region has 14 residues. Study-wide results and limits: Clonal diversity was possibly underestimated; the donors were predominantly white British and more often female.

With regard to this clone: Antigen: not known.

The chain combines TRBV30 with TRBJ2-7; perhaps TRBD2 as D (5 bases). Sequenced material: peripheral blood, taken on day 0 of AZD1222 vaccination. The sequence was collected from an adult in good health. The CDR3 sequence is CAWSKPRFGSEQYV. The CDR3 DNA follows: TGTGCCTGGAGTAAACCTAGATTTGGGAGCGAGCAGTACGTC.